Below, 8 T cell receptor beta chains from the same sample are listed, as sequenced in a study of identical twins. TCRdb reanalysed the 5' RACE reads using MiXCR and keeps one entry per CDR3 protein. This sample has 1.5 million to 2 million distinct CDR3 sequences, with roughly a third found just once. The sample was cord blood. These receptors were collected from a newborn girl in good health.

This clonotype was seen more than once but under ten times. The rearrangement uses TRBV20-1 and TRBJ2-1; 11 bases map to TRBD2. CDR3 length: 16 residues. CDR1 is DFQATT, CDR2 SNEGSKA, per germline (reference sequence). The V segment lost 4 bases and the J segment 7 bases; nucleotides outside the gene matches: 12. CDR3 DNA: TGCAGTGCTATCCTACCGTTAGCGGGAGGGAGAAATGAGCAGTTCTTC. Translated, it gives CSAILPLAGGRNEQFF.

This clonotype was observed at least ten times. The chain couples TRBV2 to TRBJ2-3, with D possibly being TRBD2 (6 bases). Looked up from germline, CDR1 is SNHLY and CDR2 is FYNNEI. This CDR3 comprises 16 residues. The V and J ends lost 6 bases and 2 bases respectively, with 18 bases between them. The CDR3 spells CASSSRRGPHTDTQYF. CDR3 DNA sequence: TGTGCCAGCAGCAGTAGGCGGGGACCGCACACAGATACGCAGTATTTT.

This chain joins TRBV28 and TRBJ2-3, with D possibly being TRBD2 (6 bases). The V end was cut by 3 bases, the J end by 5 bases, with 12 bases between. CDR3 length: 14 residues. CDR1 and CDR2 from the germline V gene are MDHEN and SYDVKM. The CDR3 DNA follows: TGTGCCAGCAGTTTGGGGGACTGGGTAGATACGCAGTATTTT. Its translation is CASSLGDWVDTQYF.

As DNA, the CDR3 is TGCGCCAGCAGCCAAGGACCGGGCCAATCCTACGAGCAGTACTTC. It is translated as CASSQGPGQSYEQYF. The chain joins TRBV4-1 to TRBJ2-7; D remains unclear. Looked up from germline, CDR1 is MGHRA and CDR2 is YSYEKL. The V end was cut by 1 base, the J end by 1 base, with 11 bases between. The CDR3 loop spans 15 amino acids.

This rearrangement joins TRBV5-1 to TRBJ1-1, with unresolved D. V lost 0 bases to trimming and J lost 3 bases, with 15 bases between them. Germline CDR1 is SGHRS and CDR2 is YFSETQ. The CDR3 covers 16 residues. Written as DNA, the CDR3 is TGCGCCAGCAGCTTGGGGCGGAGGAGATCGGACACTGAAGCTTTCTTT. Translated: CASSLGRRRSDTEAFF.

This chain connects TRBV11-2 to TRBJ2-2, with a tentative D call TRBD1 (5 bases). The CDR3 consists of 19 residues. V was pared by 3 bases and J by 0 bases, with 20 bases between. Germline values: CDR1 SGHAT, CDR2 FQNNGV. CDR3 loop: CASSFVLVGARANTGELFF. Here the CDR3 DNA reads TGTGCCAGCAGCTTTGTCCTCGTTGGGGCCCGGGCGAACACCGGGGAGCTGTTTTTT.

The CDR3 DNA reads TGCAGTGCTAGTGTCGGGACTGGCTACAATGAGCAGTACTTC. It codes for CSASVGTGYNEQYF. The chain combines TRBV20-1 with TRBJ2-1; TRBD2 is a possible D gene (6 bases). The J call is uncertain, as TRBJ2-7 better fits the DNA end. This CDR3 comprises 14 residues. From germline, CDR1 is DFQATT and CDR2 SNEGSKA (reference sequence).

The V and J genes are TRBV19 and TRBJ1-1; perhaps TRBD1 as D (5 bases). CDR1 and CDR2 (germline): LNHDA, SQIVND (reference sequence). The CDR3 extends over 15 amino acids. V lost 3 bases, J lost 1 base, and 12 bases lay in between. The CDR3 DNA reads as TGTGCCAGTAGTATTCGTGGCGGGGGGAACACTGAAGCTTTCTTT. Protein sequence: CASSIRGGGNTEAFF.